This section outlines one T cell receptor beta chain sequence together with its context. Data came from immunoSEQ multiplex PCR; TCRdb stores just in-frame clones and leaves some out. The sample holds roughly 13,000 clones, around 50% seen once. These data come from a study of radiation and T cells in renal cell carcinoma. This sample's treatment: treatment-naive control, cytoreductive nephrectomy. Sequenced material: tumor tissue, taken from a patient whose treatment was nephrectomy without radiotherapy. The TCR comes from a man between 45 and 60 years old with renal cell carcinoma.

The CDR3 DNA is TGTGCCAGCAGCCAAGAAAGAGTGGCTAACTATGGCTACACCTTC. Translated, it gives CASSQERVANYGYTF. The chain is built from TRBV4-2 and TRBJ1-2; D remains unclear. CDR3 length: 15 residues. In germline, CDR1 is LGHNA, CDR2 YNFKEQ. Trimming left V 0 bases short and J 0 bases short, with 8 bases between.